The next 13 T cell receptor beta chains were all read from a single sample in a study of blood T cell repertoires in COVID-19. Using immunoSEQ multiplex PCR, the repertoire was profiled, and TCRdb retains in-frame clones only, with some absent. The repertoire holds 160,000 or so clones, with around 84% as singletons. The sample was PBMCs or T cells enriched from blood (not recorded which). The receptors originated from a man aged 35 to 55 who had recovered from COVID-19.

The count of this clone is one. The CDR3 DNA reads TGCGCCAGCAGCTGGGGACTAGCGGGGGACACAGATACGCAGTATTTT. Translating it yields CASSWGLAGDTDTQYF. The chain is built from TRBV5-1 and TRBJ2-3; 14 bases align to TRBD2. Per germline, CDR1 SGHRS and CDR2 YFSETQ. J was trimmed by 2 bases and V by 3 bases; bases with no gene match: 2. The CDR3 length is 16 residues.

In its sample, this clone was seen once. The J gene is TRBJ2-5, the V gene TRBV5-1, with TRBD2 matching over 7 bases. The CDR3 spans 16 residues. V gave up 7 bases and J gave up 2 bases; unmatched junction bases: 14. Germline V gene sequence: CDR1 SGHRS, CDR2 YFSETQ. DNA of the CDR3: TGCGCCAGCCGGGTTGATCCGGGGGGTCTACAAGAGACCCAGTACTTC. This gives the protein CASRVDPGGLQETQYF.

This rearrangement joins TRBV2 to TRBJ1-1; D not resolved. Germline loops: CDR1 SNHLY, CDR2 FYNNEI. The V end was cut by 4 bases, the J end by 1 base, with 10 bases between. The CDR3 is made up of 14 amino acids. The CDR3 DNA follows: TGTGCCAGCAGTGGAGTGGGAGAGAACACTGAAGCTTTCTTT. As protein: CASSGVGENTEAFF. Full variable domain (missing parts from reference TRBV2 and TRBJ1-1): EPEVTQTPSHQVTQMGQEVILRCVPISNHLYFYWYRQILGQKVEFLVSFYNNEISEKSEIFDDQFSVERPDGSNFTLKIRSTKLEDSAMYFCASSGVGENTEAFFGQGTRLTVV.

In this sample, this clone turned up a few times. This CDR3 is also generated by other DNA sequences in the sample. CDR3 nucleotide sequence: TGTGCCAGCAGTGAACTAGCGGGGGCCACAGATACGCAGTATTTT. This translates into CASSELAGATDTQYF. The chain combines TRBV6-1 with TRBJ2-3; 10 bases match TRBD2. V shed 2 bases and J 2 bases; nucleotides not matched to a gene: 1. CDR3 length: 15 residues. Germline CDR1 reads MNHNS; CDR2 reads SASEGT.

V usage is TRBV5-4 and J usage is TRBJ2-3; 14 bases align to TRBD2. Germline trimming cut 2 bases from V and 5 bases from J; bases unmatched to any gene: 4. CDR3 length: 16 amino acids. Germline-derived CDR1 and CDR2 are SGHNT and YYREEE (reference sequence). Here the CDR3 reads CASSFGLAGGGDTQYF. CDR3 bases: TGTGCCAGCAGCTTCGGACTAGCGGGGGGCGGAGATACGCAGTATTTT.

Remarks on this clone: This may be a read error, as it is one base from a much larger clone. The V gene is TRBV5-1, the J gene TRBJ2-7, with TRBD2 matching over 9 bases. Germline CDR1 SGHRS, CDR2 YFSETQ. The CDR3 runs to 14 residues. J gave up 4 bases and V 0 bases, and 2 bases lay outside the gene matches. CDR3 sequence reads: CASSLGGGGYEQYF. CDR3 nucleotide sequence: TGCGCCAGCAGCTTGGGCGGGGGGGGTTACGAGCAGTACTTC.

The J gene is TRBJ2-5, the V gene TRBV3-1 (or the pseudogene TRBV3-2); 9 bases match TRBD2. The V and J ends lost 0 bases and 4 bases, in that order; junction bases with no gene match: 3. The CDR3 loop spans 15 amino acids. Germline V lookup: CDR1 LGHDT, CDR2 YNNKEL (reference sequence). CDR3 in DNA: TGTGCCAGCAGCCAAGACCATAGCGGGAGAGAGACCCAGTACTTC. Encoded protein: CASSQDHSGRETQYF.

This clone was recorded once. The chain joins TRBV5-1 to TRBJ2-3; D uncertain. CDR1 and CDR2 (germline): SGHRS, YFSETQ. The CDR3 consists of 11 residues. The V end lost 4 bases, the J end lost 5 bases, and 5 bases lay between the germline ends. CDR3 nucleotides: TGCGCCAGCAGCCGACAAGATACGCAGTATTTT. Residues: CASSRQDTQYF.

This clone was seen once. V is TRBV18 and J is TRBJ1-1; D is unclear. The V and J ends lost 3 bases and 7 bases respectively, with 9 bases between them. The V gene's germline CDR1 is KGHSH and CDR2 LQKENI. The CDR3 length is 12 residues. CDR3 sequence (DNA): TGTGCCAGCTCACCCGTCAGTTATGAAGCTTTCTTT. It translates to CASSPVSYEAFF. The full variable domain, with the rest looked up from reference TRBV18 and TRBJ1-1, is NAGVMQNPRHLVRRRGQEARLRCSPMKGHSHVYWYRQLPEEGLKFMVYLQKENIIDESGMPKERFSAEFPKEGPSILRIQQVVRGDSAAYFCASSPVSYEAFFGQGTRLTVV.

The CDR3 here is CASRPKRNTEAFF. As DNA, the CDR3 is TGTGCCAGCAGACCTAAAAGGAACACTGAAGCTTTCTTT. The chain recombines TRBV4-2 with TRBJ1-1; D not resolved. From germline, CDR1 is LGHNA and CDR2 YNFKEQ. CDR3 length: 13 residues. The germline V and J ends were trimmed by 6 bases and 1 base, with 9 bases remaining between them.

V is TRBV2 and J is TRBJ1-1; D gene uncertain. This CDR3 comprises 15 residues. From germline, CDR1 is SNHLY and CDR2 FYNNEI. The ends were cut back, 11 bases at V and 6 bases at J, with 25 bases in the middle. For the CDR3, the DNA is TGTGCCTCCCGCCTACGGGGAGGGTTTGGGTCTGAAGCTTTCTTT. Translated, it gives CASRLRGGFGSEAFF. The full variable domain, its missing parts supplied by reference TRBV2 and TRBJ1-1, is EPEVTQTPSHQVTQMGQEVILRCVPISNHLYFYWYRQILGQKVEFLVSFYNNEISEKSEIFDDQFSVERPDGSNFTLKIRSTKLEDSAMYFCASRLRGGFGSEAFFGQGTRLTVV.

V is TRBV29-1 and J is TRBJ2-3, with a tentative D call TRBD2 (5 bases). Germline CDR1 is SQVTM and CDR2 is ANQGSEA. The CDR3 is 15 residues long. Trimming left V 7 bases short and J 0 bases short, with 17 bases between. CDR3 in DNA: TGCAGCGCCGTAGGCGGGCTGACTAGCACAGATACGCAGTATTTT. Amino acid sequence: CSAVGGLTSTDTQYF.

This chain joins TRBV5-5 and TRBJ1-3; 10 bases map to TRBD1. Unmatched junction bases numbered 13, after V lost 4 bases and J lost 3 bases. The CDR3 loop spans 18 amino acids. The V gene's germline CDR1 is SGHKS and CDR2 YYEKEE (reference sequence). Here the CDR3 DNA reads TGTGCCAGCAGCAGAAACTCCGGGACAGGGGAACTTGGAAACACCATATATTTT. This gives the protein CASSRNSGTGELGNTIYF.